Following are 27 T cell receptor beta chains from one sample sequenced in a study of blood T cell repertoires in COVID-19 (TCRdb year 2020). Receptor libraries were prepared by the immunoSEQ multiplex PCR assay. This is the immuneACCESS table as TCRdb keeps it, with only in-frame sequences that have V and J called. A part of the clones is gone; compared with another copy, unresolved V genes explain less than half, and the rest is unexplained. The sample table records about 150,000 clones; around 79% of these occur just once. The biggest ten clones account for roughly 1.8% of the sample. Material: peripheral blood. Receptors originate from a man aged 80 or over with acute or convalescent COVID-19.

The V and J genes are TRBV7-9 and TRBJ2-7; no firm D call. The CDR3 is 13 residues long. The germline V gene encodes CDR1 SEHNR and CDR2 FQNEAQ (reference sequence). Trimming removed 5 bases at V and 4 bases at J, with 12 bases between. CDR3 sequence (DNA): TGTGCCAGCAGCCTATACTTCAGGTACGAGCAGTACTTC. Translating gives CASSLYFRYEQYF.

This chain's CDR3 is CASSLDPPGLNTEAFF. CDR3 DNA: TGTGCCAGCAGCTTAGATCCGCCAGGGCTGAACACTGAAGCTTTCTTT. The rearrangement joins TRBV11-2 to TRBJ1-1; a possible D gene is TRBD1 (5 bases). Germline values: CDR1 SGHAT, CDR2 FQNNGV. V lost 0 bases, J lost 0 bases, and 11 bases lay in between. This CDR3 comprises 16 residues. The whole variable domain, remainder taken from reference TRBV11-2 and TRBJ1-1, is EAGVAQSPRYKIIEKRQSVAFWCNPISGHATLYWYQQILGQGPKLLIQFQNNGVVDDSQLPKDRFSAERLKGVDSTLKIQPAKLEDSAVYLCASSLDPPGLNTEAFFGQGTRLTVV.

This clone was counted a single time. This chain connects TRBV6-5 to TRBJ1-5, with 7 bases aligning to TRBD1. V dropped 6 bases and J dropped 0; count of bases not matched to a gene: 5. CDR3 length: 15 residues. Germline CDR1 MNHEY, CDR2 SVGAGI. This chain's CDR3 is CASRVQGTSNQPQHF. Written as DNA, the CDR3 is TGTGCCAGCAGGGTACAGGGGACTAGCAATCAGCCCCAGCATTTT.

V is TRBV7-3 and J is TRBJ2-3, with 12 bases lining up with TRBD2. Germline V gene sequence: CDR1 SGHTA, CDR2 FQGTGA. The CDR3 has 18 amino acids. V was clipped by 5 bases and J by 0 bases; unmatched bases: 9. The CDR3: CASSQRASGGASTDTQYF. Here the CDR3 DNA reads TGTGCCAGCAGCCAAAGGGCTAGCGGGGGGGCTAGCACAGATACGCAGTATTTT.

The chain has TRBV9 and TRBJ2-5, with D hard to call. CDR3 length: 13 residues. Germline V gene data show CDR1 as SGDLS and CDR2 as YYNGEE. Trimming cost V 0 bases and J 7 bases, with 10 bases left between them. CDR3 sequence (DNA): TGTGCCAGCAGCGTAGGAGGAACGGGGACCCAGTACTTC. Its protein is CASSVGGTGTQYF.

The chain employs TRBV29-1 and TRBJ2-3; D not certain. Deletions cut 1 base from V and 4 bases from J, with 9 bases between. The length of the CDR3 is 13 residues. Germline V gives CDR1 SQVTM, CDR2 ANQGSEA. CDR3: CSVEVFVADTQYF. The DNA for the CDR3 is TGCAGCGTTGAAGTGTTCGTAGCAGATACGCAGTATTTT.

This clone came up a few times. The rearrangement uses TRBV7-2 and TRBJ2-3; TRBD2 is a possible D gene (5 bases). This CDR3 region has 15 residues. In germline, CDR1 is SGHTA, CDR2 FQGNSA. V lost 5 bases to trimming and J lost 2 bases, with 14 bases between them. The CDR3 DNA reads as TGTGCCAGCAGCCTCCAGACTACAAACACAGATACGCAGTATTTT. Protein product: CASSLQTTNTDTQYF.

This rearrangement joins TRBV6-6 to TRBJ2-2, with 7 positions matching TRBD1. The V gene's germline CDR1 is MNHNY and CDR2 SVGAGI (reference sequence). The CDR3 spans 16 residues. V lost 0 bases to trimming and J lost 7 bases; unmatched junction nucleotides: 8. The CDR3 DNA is TGTGCCAGCAGTTACTCGAGAGGGGGCAAGGACGGGGAGCTGTTTTTT. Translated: CASSYSRGGKDGELFF.

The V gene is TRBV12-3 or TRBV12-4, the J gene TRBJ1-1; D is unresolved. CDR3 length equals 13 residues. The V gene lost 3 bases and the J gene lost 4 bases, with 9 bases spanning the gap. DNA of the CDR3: TGTGCCAGCAGTTTCGCGCCGGGCACTGAAGCTTTCTTT. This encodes CASSFAPGTEAFF.

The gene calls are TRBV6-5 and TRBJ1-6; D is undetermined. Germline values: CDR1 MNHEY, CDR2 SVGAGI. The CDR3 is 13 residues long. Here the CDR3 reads CAAGGSYNSPLHF. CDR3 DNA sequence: TGTGCGGCGGGTGGCTCCTATAATTCACCCCTCCACTTT.

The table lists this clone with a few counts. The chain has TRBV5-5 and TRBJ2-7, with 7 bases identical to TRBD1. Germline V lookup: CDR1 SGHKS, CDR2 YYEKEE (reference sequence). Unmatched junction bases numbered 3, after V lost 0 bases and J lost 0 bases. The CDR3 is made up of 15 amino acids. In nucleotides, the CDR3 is TGTGCCAGCAGCTTGGGACAGGGAGTCTCCTACGAGCAGTACTTC. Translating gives CASSLGQGVSYEQYF. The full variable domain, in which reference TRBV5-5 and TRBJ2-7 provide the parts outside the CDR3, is DAGVTQSPTHLIKTRGQQVTLRCSPISGHKSVSWYQQVLGQGPQFIFQYYEKEERGRGNFPDRFSARQFPNYSSELNVNALLLGDSALYLCASSLGQGVSYEQYFGPGTRLTVT.

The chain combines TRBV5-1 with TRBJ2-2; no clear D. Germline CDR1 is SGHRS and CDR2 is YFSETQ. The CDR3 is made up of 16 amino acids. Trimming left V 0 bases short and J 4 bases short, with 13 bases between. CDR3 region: CASSLAAIRGTGELFF. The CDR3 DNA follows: TGCGCCAGCAGCTTGGCGGCTATCCGAGGCACCGGGGAGCTGTTTTTT.

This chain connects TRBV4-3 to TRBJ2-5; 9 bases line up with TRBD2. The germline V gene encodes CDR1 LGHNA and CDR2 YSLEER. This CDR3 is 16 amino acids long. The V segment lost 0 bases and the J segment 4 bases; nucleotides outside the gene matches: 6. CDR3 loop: CASSQDRGLAGETQYF. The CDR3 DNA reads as TGCGCCAGCAGCCAAGATAGGGGACTAGCAGGAGAGACCCAGTACTTC.

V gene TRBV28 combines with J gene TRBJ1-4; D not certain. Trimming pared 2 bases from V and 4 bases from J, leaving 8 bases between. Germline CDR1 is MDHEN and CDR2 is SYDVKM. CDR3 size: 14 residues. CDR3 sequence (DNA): TGTGCCAGCAGTTTAAGCCGGGGTAATGAAAAACTGTTTTTT. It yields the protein CASSLSRGNEKLFF.

CDR3 in amino acids: CASSLIGVAYNEQFF. CDR3 bases: TGCGCCAGCAGCTTGATCGGGGTCGCTTACAATGAGCAGTTCTTC. The chain recombines TRBV5-1 with TRBJ2-1; TRBD2 might be the D (5 bases). The V and J ends lost 1 base and 4 bases respectively, with 12 bases between them. The germline CDR1 and CDR2 sequences are SGHRS and YFSETQ. This CDR3 comprises 15 residues.

The chain's CDR3 is CASSNPPGGRNEQYF. For the CDR3, the DNA is TGTGCCAGCAGTAACCCTCCCGGGGGGCGGAACGAGCAGTACTTC. The V gene is TRBV27, the J gene TRBJ2-7, with a weak D call TRBD2 (7 bases). The ends were cut back, 5 bases at V and 5 bases at J, with 19 bases in the middle. In germline, CDR1 is MNHEY, CDR2 SMNVEV (reference sequence). The CDR3 extends over 15 amino acids.

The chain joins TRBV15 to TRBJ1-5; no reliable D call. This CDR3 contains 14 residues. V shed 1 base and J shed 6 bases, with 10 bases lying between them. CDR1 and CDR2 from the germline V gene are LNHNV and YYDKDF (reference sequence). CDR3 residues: CATSRAEVGQPQHF. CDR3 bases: TGTGCCACCAGCAGAGCTGAGGTTGGTCAGCCCCAGCATTTT.

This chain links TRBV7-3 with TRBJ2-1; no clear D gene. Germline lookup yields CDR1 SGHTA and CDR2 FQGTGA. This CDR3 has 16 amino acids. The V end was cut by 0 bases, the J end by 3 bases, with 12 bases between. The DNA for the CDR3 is TGTGCCAGCAGCTTAACAGCTGTAGACAACTACAATGAGCAGTTCTTC. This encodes CASSLTAVDNYNEQFF. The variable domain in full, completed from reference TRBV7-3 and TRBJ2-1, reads GAGVSQTPSNKVTEKGKYVELRCDPISGHTALYWYRQSLGQGPEFLIYFQGTGAADDSGLPNDRFFAVRPEGSVSTLKIQRTERGDSAVYLCASSLTAVDNYNEQFFGPGTRLTVL.

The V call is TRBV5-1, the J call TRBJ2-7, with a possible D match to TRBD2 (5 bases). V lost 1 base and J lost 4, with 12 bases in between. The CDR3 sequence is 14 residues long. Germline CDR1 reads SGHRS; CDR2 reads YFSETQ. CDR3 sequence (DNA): TGCGCCAGCAGCTTGTTTTCCGGCGGGTACGAGCAGTACTTC. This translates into CASSLFSGGYEQYF.

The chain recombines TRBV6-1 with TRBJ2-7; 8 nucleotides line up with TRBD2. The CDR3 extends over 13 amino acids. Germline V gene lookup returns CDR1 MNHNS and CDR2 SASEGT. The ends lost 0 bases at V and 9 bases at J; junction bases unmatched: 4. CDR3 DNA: TGTGCCAGCAGTGAAGCCTGGCGGGGGGTGCAGTACGTC. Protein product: CASSEAWRGVQYV.

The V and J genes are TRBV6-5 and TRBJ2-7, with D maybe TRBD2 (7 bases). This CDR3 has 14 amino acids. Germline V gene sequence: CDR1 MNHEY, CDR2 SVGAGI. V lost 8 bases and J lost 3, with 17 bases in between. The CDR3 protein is CASGWEGGVYEQYF. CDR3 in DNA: TGTGCCAGCGGATGGGAGGGGGGGGTCTACGAGCAGTACTTC.

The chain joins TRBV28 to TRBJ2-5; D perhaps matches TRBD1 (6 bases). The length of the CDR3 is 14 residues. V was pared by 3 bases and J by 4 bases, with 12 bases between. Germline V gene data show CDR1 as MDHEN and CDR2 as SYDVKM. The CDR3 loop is CASSFVKGVETQYF. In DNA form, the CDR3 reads TGTGCCAGCAGTTTCGTGAAGGGGGTAGAGACCCAGTACTTC.

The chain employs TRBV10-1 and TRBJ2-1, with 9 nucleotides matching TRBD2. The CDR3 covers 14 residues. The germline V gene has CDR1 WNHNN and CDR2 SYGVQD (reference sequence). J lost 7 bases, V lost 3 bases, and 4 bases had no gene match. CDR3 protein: CASSDGGGANEQFF. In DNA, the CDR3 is TGCGCCAGCAGTGACGGCGGGGGGGCGAATGAGCAGTTCTTC.

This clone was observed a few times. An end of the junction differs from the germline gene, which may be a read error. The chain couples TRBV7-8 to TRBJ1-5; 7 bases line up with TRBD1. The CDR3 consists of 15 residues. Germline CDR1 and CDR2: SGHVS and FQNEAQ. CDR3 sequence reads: CASSLFRDSTQPQHF. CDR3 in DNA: TGTGCCAGCAGCTTATTTAGGGACAGCACTCAGCCCCAGCATTTT. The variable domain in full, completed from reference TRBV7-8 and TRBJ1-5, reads GAGVSQSPRYKVAKRGQDVALRCDPISGHVSLFWYQQALGQGPEFLTYFQNEAQLDKSGLPSDRFFAERPEGSVSTLKIQRTQQEDSAVYLCASSLFRDSTQPQHFGDGTRLSIL.

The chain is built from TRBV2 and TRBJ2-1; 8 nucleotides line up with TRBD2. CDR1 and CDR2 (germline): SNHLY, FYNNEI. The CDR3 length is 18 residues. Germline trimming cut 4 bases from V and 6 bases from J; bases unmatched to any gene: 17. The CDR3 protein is CASSGRAIGRGGSNEQFF. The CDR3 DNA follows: TGTGCCAGCAGTGGCAGGGCAATAGGGCGCGGGGGGTCCAATGAGCAGTTCTTC.

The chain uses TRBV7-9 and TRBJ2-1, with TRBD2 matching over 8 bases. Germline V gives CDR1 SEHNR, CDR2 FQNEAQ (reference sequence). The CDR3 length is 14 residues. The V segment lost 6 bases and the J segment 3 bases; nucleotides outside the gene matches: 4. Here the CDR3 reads CASSAGGGYNEQFF. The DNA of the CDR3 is TGTGCCAGCAGTGCGGGGGGAGGCTACAATGAGCAGTTCTTC.

This CDR3 is CASSPRDRGLYEQYF. Written as DNA, the CDR3 is TGTGCCAGCAGCCCCCGGGACAGGGGGCTCTACGAGCAGTACTTC. The rearrangement links TRBV3-1 (or the pseudogene TRBV3-2) to TRBJ2-7, with 12 bases fitting TRBD1. This CDR3 is 15 amino acids long. Germline assignment: CDR1 LGHDT and CDR2 YNNKEL (reference sequence). V shed 4 bases, J shed 3 bases, and the junction held 4 bases outside the gene matches.